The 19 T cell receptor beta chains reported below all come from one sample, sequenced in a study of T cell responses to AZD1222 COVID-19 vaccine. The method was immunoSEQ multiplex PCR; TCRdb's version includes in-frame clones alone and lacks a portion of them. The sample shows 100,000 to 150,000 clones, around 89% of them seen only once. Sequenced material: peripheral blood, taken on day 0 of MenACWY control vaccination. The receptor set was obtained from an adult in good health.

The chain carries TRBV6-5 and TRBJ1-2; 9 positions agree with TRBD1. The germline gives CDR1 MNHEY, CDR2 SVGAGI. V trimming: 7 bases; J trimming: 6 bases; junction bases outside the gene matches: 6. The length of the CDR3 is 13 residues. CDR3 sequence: CASNTGTGHGYTF. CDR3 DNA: TGTGCCAGCAATACCGGGACAGGGCATGGCTACACCTTC.

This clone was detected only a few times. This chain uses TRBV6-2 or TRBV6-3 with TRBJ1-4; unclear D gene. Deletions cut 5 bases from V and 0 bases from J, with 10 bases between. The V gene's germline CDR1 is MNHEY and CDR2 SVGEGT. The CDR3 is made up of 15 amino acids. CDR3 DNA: TGTGCCAGCAGTGATGCGCGGGCAACTAATGAAAAACTGTTTTTT. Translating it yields CASSDARATNEKLFF.

CDR3 in DNA: TGTGCCAGCAGCCCCCAAGGCGGCCAGGTATTGAACACTGAAGCTTTCTTT. Its translation is CASSPQGGQVLNTEAFF. This rearrangement joins TRBV9 to TRBJ1-1, with D unresolved. Between the trimmed V and J ends, which lost 4 bases and 0 bases, there was a span of 19 bases. CDR3 length equals 17 residues. Germline V CDR1 and CDR2: SGDLS, YYNGEE. The whole variable domain, remainder taken from reference TRBV9 and TRBJ1-1, is DSGVTQTPKHLITATGQRVTLRCSPRSGDLSVYWYQQSLDQGLQFLIQYYNGEERAKGNILERFSAQQFPDLHSELNLSSLELGDSALYFCASSPQGGQVLNTEAFFGQGTRLTVV.

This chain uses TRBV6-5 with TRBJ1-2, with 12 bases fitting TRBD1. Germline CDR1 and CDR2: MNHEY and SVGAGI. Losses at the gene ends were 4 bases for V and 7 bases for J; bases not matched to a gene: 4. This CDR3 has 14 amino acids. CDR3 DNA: TGTGCCAGCAGTTGGGGACAGGGGGCTATTGGCTACACCTTC. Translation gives CASSWGQGAIGYTF.

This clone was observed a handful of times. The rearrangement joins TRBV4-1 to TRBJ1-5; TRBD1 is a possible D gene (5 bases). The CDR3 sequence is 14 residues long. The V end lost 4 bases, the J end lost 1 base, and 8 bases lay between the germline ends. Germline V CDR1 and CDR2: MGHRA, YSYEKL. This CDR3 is CASSRDPSNQPQHF. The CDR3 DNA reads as TGCGCCAGCAGCCGGGACCCAAGCAATCAGCCCCAGCATTTT.

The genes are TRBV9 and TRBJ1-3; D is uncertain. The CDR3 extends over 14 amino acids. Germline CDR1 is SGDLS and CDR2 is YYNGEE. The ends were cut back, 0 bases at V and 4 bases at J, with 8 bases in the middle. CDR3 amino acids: CASSVVPDGNTIYF. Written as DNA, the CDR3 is TGTGCCAGCAGCGTAGTTCCAGACGGAAACACCATATATTTT.

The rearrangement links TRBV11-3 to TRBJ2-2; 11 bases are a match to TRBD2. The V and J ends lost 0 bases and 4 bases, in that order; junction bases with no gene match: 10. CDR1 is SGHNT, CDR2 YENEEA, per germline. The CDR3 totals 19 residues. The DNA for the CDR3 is TGTGCCAGCAGCTTAGATTTCCTAGCGGGAGGATCGGTCACCGGGGAGCTGTTTTTT. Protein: CASSLDFLAGGSVTGELFF. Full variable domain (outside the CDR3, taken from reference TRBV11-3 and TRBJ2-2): EAGVVQSPRYKIIEKKQPVAFWCNPISGHNTLYWYLQNLGQGPELLIRYENEEAVDDSQLPKDRFSAERLKGVDSTLKIQPAELGDSAVYLCASSLDFLAGGSVTGELFFGEGSRLTVL.

The CDR3 loop is CASSKTLSGANVLTF. DNA for the CDR3: TGTGCCAGCAGCAAGACACTCTCTGGGGCCAACGTCCTGACTTTC. This sequence joins TRBV27 and TRBJ2-6; D ambiguous. Germline CDR1 MNHEY, CDR2 SMNVEV (reference sequence). Trimming pared 6 bases from V and 0 bases from J, leaving 9 bases between. This CDR3 comprises 15 residues.

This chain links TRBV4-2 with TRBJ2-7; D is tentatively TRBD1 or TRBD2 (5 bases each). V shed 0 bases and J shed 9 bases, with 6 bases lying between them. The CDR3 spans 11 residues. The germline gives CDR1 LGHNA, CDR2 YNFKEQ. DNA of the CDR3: TGTGCCAGCAGCCAAGATGGGGGGCAGTACTTC. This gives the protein CASSQDGGQYF.

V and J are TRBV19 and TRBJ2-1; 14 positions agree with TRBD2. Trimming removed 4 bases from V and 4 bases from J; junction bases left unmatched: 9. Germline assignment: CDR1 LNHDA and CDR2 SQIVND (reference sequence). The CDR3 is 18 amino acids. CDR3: CASSTPGTSGRLYNEQFF. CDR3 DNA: TGTGCCAGTAGTACCCCCGGGACTAGCGGGAGACTGTACAATGAGCAGTTCTTC.

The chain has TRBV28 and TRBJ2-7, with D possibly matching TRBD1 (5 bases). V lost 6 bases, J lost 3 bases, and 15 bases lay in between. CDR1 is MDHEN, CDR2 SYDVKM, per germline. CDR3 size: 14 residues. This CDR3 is CASSPTEGVYEQYF. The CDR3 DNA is TGTGCCAGCAGCCCGACAGAAGGGGTCTACGAGCAGTACTTC. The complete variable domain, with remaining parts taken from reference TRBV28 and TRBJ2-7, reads DVKVTQSSRYLVKRTGEKVFLECVQDMDHENMFWYRQDPGLGLRLIYFSYDVKMKEKGDIPEGYSVSREKKERFSLILESASTNQTSMYLCASSPTEGVYEQYFGPGTRLTVT.

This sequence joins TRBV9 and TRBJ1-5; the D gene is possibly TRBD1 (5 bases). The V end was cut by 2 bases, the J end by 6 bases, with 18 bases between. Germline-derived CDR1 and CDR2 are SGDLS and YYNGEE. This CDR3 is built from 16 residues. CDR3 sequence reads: CASSVGDGGTSQPQHF. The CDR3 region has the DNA TGTGCCAGCAGCGTTGGGGACGGTGGGACTAGTCAGCCCCAGCATTTT.

CDR3 nucleotide sequence: TGTGCCAGCAGCTTAGTCGCGACAGGGGACCACGAGCAGTACTTC. It yields the protein CASSLVATGDHEQYF. The chain recombines TRBV7-6 with TRBJ2-7; 8 nucleotides agree with TRBD1. This CDR3 comprises 15 residues. V shed 1 base, J shed 5 bases, and the junction held 7 bases outside the gene matches. Germline assignment: CDR1 SGHVS and CDR2 FNYEAQ.

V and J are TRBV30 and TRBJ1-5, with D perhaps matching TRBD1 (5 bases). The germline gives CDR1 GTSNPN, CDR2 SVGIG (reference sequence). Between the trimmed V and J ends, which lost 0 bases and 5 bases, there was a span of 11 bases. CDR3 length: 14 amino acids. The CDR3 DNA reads TGTGCCTGGAGTGTACTAACAGGCGATCAGCCCCAGCATTTT. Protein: CAWSVLTGDQPQHF.

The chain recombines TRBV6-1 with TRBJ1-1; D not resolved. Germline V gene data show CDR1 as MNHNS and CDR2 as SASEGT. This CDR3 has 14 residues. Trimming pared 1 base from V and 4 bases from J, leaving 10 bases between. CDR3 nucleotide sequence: TGTGCCAGCAGTGAAGTGGAGGAAACCACTGAAGCTTTCTTT. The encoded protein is CASSEVEETTEAFF.

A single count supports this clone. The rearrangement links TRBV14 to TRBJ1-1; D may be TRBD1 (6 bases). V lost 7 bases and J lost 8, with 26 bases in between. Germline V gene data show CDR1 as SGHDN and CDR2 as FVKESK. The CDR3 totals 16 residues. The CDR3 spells CASTRTGALRGGEAFF. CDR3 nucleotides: TGTGCCAGCACCCGTACGGGGGCCCTACGGGGGGGAGAAGCTTTCTTT.

The CDR3 here is CASSRTGSSYEQYF. Here the CDR3 DNA reads TGTGCCAGCAGTAGGACAGGGAGTTCCTACGAGCAGTACTTC. This chain joins TRBV6-5 and TRBJ2-7; 8 nucleotides align to TRBD1. V trimming: 5 bases; J trimming: 1 base; junction bases outside the gene matches: 4. This CDR3 region has 14 residues. CDR1 and CDR2 (germline): MNHEY, SVGAGI.

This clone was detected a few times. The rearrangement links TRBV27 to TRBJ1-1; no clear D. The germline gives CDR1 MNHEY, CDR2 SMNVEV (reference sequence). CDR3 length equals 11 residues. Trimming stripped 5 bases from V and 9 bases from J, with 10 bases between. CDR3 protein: CASSAGSQAFF. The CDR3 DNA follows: TGTGCCAGCAGTGCCGGTTCTCAAGCTTTCTTT.

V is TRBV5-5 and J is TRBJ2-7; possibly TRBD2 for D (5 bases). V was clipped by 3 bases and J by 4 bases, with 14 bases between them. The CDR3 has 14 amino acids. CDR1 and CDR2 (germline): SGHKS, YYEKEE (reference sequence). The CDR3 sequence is CASSSGLRAYEQYF. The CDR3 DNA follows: TGTGCCAGCAGCTCCGGACTTAGGGCGTACGAGCAGTACTTC.